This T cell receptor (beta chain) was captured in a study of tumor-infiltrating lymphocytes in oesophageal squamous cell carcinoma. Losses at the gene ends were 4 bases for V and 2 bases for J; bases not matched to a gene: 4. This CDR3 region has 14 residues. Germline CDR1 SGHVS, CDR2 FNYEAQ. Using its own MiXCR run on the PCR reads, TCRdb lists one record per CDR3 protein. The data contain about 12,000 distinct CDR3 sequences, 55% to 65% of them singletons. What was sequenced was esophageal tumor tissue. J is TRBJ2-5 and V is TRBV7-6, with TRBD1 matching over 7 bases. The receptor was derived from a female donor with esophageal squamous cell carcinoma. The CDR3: CASSSQGQQETQYF. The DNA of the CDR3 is TGTGCCAGCAGCTCACAGGGGCAGCAAGAGACCCAGTACTTC. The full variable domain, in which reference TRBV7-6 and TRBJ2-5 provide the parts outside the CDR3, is GAGVSQSPRYKVTKRGQDVALRCDPISGHVSLYWYRQALGQGPEFLTYFNYEAQQDKSGLPNDRFSAERPEGSISTLTIQRTEQRDSAMYRCASSSQGQQETQYFGPGTRLLVL.